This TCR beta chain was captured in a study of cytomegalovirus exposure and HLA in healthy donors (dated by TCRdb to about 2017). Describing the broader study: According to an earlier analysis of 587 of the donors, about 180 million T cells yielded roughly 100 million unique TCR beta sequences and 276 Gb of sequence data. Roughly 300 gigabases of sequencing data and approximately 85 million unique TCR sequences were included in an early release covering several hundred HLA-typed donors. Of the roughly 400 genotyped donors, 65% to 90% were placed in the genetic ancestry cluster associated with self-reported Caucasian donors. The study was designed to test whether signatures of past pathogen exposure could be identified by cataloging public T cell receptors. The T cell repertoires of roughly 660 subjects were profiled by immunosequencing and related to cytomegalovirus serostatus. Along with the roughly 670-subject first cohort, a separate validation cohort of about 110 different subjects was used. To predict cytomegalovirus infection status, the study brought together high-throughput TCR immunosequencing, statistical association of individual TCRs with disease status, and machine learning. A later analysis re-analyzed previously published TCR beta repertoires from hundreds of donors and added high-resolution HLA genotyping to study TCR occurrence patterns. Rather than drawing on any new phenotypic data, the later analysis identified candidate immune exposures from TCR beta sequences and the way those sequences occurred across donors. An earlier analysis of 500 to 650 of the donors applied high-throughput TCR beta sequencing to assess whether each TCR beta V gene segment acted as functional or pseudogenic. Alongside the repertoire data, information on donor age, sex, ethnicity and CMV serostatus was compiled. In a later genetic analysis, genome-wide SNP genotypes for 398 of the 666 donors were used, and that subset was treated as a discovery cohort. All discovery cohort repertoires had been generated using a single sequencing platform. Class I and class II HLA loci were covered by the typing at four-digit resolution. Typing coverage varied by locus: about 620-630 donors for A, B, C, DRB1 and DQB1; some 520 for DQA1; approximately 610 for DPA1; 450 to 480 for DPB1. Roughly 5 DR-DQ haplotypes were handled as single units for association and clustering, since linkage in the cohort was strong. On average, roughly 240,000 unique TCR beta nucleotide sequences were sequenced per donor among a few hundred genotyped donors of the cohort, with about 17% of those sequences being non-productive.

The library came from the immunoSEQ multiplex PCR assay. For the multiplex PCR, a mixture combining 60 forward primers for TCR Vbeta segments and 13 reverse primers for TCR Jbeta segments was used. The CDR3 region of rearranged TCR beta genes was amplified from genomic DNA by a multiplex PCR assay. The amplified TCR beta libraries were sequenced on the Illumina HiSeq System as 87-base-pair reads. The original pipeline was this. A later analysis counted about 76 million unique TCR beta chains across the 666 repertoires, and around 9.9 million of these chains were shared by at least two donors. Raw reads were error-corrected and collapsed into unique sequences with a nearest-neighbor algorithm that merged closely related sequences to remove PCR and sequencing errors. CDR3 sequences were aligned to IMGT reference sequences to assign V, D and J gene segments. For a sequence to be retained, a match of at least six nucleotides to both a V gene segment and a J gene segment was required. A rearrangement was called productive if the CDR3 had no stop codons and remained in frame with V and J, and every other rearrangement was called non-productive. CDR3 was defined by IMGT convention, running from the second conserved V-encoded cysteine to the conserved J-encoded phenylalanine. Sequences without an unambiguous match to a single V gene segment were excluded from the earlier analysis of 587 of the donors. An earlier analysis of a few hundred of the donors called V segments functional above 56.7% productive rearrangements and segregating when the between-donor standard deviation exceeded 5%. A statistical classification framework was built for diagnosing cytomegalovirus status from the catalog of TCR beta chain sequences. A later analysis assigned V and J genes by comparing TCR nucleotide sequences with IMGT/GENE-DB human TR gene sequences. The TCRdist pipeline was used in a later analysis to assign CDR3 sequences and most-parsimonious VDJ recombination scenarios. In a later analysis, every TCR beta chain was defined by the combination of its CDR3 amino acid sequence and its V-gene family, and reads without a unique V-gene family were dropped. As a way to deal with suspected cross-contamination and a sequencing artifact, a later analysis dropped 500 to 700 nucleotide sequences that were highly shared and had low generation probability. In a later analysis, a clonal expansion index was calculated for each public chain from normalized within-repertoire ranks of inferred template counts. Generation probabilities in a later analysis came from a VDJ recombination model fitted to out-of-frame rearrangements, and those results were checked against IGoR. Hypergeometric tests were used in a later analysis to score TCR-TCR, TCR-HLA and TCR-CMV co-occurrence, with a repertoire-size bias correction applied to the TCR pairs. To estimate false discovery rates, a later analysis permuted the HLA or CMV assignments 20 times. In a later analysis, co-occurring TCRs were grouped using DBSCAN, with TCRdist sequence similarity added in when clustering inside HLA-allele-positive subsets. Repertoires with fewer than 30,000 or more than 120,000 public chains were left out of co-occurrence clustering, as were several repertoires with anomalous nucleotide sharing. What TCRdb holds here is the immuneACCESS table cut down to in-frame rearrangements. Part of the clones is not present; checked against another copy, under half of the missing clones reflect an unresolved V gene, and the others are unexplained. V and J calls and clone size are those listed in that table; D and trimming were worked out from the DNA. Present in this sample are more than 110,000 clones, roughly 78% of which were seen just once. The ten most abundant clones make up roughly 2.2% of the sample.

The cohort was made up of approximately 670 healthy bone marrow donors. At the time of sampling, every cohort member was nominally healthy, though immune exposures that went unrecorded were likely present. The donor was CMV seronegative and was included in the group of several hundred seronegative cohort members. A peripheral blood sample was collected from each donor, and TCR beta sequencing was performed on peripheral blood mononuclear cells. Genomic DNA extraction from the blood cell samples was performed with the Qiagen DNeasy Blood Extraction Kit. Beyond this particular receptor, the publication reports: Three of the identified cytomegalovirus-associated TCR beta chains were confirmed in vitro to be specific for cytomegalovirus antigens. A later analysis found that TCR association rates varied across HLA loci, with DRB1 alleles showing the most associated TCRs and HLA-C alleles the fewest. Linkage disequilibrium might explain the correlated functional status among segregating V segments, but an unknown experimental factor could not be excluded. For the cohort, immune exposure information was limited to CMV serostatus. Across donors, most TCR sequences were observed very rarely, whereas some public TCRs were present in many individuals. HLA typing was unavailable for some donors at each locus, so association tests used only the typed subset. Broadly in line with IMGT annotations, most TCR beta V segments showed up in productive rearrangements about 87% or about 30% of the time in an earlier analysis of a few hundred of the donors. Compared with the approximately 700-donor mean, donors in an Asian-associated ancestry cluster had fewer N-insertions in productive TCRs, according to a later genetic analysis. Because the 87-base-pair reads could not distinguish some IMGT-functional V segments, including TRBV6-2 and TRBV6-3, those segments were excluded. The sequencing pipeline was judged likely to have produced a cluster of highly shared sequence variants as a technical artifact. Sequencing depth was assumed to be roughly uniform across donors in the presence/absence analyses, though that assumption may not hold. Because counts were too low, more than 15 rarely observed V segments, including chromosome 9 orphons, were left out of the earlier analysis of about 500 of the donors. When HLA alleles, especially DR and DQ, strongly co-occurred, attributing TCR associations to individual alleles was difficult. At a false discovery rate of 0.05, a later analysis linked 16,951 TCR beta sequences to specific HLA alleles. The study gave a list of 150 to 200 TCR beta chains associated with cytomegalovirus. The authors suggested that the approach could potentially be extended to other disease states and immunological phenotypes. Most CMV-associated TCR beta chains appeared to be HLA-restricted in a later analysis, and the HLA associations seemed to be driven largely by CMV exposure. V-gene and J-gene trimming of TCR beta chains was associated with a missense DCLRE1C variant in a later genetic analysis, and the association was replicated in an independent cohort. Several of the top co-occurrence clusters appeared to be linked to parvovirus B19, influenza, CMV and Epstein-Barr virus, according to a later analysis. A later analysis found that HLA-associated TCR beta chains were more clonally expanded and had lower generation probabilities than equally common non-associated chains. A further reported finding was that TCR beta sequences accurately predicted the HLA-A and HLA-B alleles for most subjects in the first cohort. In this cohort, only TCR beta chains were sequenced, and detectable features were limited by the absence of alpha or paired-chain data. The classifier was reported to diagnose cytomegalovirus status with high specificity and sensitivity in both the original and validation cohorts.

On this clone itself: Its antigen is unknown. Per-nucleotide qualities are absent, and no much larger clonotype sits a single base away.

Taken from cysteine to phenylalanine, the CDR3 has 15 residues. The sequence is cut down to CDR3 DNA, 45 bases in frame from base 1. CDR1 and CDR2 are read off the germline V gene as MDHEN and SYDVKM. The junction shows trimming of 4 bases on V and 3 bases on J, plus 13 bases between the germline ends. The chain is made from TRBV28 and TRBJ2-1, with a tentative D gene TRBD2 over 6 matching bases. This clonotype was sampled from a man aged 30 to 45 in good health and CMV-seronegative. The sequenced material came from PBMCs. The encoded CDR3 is CASSSGGIFYNEQFF. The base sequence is TGTGCCAGCAGTTCGGGCGGGATATTCTACAATGAGCAGTTCTTC.